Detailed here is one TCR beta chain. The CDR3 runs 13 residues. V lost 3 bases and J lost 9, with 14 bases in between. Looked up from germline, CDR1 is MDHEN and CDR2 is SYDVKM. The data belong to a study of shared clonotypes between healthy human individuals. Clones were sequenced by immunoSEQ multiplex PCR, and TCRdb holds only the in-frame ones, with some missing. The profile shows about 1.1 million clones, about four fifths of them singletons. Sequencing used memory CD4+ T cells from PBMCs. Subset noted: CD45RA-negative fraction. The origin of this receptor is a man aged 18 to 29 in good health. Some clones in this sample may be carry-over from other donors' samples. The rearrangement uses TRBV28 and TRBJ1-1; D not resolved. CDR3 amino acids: CASSFWGYAQAFF. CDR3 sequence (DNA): TGTGCCAGCAGTTTTTGGGGATATGCCCAAGCTTTCTTT.